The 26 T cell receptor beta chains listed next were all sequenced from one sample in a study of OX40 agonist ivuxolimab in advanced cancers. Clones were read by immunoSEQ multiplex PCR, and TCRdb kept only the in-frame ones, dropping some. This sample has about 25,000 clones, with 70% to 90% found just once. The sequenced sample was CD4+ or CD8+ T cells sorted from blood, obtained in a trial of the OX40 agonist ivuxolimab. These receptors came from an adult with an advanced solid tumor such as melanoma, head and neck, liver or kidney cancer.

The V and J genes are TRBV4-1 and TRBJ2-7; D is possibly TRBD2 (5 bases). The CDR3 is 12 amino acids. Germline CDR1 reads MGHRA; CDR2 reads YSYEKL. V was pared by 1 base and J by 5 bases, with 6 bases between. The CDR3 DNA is TGCGCCAGCAGCCAAGCGGGGAACGAGCAGTACTTC. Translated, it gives CASSQAGNEQYF.

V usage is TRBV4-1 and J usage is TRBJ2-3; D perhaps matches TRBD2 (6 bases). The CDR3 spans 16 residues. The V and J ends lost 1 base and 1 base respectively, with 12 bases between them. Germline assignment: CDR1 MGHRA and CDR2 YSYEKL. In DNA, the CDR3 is TGCGCCAGCAGCCAAGCGGTACTAGCCCGCACAGATACGCAGTATTTT. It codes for CASSQAVLARTDTQYF.

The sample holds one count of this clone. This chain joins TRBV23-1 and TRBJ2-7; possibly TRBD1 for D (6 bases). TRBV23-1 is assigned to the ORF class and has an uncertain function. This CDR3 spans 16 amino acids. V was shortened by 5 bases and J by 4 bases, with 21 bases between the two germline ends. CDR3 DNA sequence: TGCGCCAGCAGTTCAATGGGCCGGACAGTCGGATACGAGCAGTACTTC. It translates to CASSSMGRTVGYEQYF.

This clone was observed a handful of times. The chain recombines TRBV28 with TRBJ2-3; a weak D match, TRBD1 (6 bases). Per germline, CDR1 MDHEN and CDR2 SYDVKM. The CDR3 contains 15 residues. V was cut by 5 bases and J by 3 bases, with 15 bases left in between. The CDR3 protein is CASSPRQVRTDTQYF. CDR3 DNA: TGTGCCAGCAGTCCAAGACAGGTCCGGACAGATACGCAGTATTTT. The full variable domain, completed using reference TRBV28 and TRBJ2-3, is DVKVTQSSRYLVKRTGEKVFLECVQDMDHENMFWYRQDPGLGLRLIYFSYDVKMKEKGDIPEGYSVSREKKERFSLILESASTNQTSMYLCASSPRQVRTDTQYFGPGTRLTVL.

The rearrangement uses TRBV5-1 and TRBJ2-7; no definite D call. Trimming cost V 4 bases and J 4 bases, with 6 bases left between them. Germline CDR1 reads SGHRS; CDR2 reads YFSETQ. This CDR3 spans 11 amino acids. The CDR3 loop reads CASSPGYEQYF. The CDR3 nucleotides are TGCGCCAGCAGCCCCGGATACGAGCAGTACTTC. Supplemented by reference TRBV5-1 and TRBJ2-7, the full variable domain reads KAGVTQTPRYLIKTRGQQVTLSCSPISGHRSVSWYQQTPGQGLQFLFEYFSETQRNKGNFPGRFSGRQFSNSRSEMNVSTLELGDSALYLCASSPGYEQYFGPGTRLTVT.

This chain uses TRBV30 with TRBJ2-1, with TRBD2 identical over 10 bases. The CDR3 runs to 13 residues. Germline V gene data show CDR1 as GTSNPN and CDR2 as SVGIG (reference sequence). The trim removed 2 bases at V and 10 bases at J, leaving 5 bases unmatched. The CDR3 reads CAWSSGGANEQFF. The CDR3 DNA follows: TGTGCCTGGAGTAGCGGGGGGGCAAACGAGCAGTTCTTC.

For the CDR3, the DNA is TGTGCCAGCAGCTTGGGGGTGAACACTGAAGCTTTCTTT. This encodes CASSLGVNTEAFF. The chain links TRBV5-6 to TRBJ1-1; D unresolved. Germline V gene data show CDR1 as SGHDT and CDR2 as YYEEEE. The ends were cut back, 0 bases at V and 0 bases at J, with 3 bases in the middle. The CDR3 has 13 residues.

This chain's CDR3 is CASSPDGYGYTF. DNA for the CDR3: TGTGCCAGCAGCCCTGACGGTTATGGCTACACCTTC. The chain recombines TRBV6-4 with TRBJ1-2; D remains ambiguous. The germline CDR1 and CDR2 sequences are MRHNA and SNTAGT. The CDR3 runs 12 residues. V was clipped by 6 bases and J by 5 bases, with 10 bases between them.

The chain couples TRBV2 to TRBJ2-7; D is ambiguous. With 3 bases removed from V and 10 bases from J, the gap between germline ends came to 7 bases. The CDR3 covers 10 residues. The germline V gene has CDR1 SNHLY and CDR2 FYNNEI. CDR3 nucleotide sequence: TGTGCCAGCAGTGACAGCTCCCAGTACTTC. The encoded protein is CASSDSSQYF.

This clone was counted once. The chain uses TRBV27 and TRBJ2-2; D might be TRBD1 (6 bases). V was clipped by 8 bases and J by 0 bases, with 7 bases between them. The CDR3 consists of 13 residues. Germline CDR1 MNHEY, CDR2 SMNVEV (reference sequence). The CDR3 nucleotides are TGTGCCAGCGGACAGACGAACACCGGGGAGCTGTTTTTT. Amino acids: CASGQTNTGELFF.

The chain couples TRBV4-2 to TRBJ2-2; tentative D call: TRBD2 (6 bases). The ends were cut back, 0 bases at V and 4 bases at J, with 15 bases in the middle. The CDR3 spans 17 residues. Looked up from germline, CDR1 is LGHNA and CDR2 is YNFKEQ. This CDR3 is CASSQDLRELGTGELFF. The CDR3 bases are TGTGCCAGCAGCCAAGATTTACGGGAGCTCGGCACCGGGGAGCTGTTTTTT.

CDR3 protein: CASSQENKYEQYF. The CDR3 region has the DNA TGTGCCAGCAGCCAAGAGAACAAGTACGAGCAGTACTTC. This chain connects TRBV4-2 to TRBJ2-7; D is unresolved. Deletions cut 0 bases from V and 4 bases from J, with 7 bases between. CDR3 length: 13 amino acids. Per the germline V gene, CDR1 is LGHNA and CDR2 is YNFKEQ.

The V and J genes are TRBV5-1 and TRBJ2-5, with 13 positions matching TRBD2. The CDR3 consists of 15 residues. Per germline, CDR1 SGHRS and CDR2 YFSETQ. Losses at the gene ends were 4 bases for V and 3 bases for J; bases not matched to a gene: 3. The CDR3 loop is CASSNGLAGEETQYF. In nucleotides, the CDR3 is TGCGCCAGCAGCAACGGACTAGCGGGAGAAGAGACCCAGTACTTC.

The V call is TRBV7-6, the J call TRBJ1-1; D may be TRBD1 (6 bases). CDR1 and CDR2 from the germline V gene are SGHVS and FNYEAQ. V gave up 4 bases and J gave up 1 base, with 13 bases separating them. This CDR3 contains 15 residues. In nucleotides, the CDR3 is TGTGCCAGCAGCTCTAGGGGGGGGAGGAACACTGAAGCTTTCTTT. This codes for CASSSRGGRNTEAFF.

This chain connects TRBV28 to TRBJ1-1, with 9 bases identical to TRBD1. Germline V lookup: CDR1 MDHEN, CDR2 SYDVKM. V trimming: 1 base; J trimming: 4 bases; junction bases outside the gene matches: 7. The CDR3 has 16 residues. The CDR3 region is CASSLYGQGPGTEAFF. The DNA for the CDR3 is TGTGCCAGCAGTTTATATGGACAGGGGCCTGGCACTGAAGCTTTCTTT.

The CDR3 DNA follows: TGTGCCAGCAGCTTAGGGGCCAGGTCAAAAGAGACCCAGTACTTC. Amino acids: CASSLGARSKETQYF. The chain links TRBV11-2 to TRBJ2-5, with D unclear. From germline, CDR1 is SGHAT and CDR2 FQNNGV. The V end was cut by 1 base, the J end by 3 bases, with 12 bases between. This CDR3 has 15 amino acids.

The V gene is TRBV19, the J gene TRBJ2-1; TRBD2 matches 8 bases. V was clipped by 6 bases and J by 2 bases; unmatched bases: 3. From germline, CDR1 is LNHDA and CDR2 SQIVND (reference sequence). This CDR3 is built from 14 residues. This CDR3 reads CASSPGGPYNEQFF. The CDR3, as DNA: TGTGCCAGTAGCCCGGGAGGGCCCTACAATGAGCAGTTCTTC.

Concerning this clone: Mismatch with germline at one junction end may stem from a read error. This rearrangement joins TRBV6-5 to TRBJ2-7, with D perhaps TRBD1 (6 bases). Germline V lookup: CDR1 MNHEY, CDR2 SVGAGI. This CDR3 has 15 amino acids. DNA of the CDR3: TGTGCCAGCAGTGACTCCAGGGGAATCTCCTACGAGCAGTACTTC. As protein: CASSDSRGISYEQYF.

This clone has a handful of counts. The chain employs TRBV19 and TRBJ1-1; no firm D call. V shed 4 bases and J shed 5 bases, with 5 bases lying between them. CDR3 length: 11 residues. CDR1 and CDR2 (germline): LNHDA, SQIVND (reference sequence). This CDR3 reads CASSKATEAFF. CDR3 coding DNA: TGTGCCAGTAGTAAGGCTACTGAAGCTTTCTTT. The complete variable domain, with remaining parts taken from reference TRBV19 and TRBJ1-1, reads DGGITQSPKYLFRKEGQNVTLSCEQNLNHDAMYWYRQDPGQGLRLIYYSQIVNDFQKGDIAEGYSVSREKKESFPLTVTSAQKNPTAFYLCASSKATEAFFGQGTRLTVV.

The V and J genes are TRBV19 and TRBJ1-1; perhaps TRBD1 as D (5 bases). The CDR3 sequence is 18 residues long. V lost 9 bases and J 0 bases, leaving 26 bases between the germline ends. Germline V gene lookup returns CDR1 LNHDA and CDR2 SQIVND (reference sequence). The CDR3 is CASDYTRRSGTVNTEAFF. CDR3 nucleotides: TGTGCCAGCGATTACACGCGGCGGTCCGGGACGGTGAACACTGAAGCTTTCTTT. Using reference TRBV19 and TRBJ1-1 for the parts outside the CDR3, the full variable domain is DGGITQSPKYLFRKEGQNVTLSCEQNLNHDAMYWYRQDPGQGLRLIYYSQIVNDFQKGDIAEGYSVSREKKESFPLTVTSAQKNPTAFYLCASDYTRRSGTVNTEAFFGQGTRLTVV.

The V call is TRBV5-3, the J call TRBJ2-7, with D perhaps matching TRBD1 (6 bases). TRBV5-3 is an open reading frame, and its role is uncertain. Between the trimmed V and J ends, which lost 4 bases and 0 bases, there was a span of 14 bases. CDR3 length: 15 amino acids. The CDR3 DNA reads TGTGCCAGAAGCATGTACAGGGTGCCCTCCTACGAGCAGTACTTC. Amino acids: CARSMYRVPSYEQYF.

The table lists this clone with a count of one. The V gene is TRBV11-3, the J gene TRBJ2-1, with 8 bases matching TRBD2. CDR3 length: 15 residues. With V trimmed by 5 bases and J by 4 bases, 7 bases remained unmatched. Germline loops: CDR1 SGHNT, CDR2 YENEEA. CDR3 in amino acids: CASSASLAGYNEQFF. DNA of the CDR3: TGTGCCAGCAGCGCATCTCTAGCGGGTTACAATGAGCAGTTCTTC.

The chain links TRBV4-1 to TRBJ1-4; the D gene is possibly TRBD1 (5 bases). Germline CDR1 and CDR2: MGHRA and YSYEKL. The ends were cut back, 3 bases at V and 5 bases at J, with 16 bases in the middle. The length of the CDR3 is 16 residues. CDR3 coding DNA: TGCGCCAGCAGCCACACCAGCGGGGGGGGAAATGAAAAACTGTTTTTT. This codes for CASSHTSGGGNEKLFF.

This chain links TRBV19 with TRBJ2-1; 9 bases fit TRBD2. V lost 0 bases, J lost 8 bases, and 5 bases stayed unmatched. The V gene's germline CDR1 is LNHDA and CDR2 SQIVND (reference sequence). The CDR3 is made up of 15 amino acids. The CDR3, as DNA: TGTGCCAGTAGTATAGAAACTAGCGGGCTCCATGAGCAGTTCTTC. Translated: CASSIETSGLHEQFF.

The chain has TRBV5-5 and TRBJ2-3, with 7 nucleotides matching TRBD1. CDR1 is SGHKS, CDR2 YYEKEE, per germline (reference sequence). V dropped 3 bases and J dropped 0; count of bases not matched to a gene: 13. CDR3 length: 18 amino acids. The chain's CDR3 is CASSSRQGASPSTDTQYF. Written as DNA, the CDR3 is TGTGCCAGCAGCTCTCGACAGGGTGCTTCCCCTAGCACAGATACGCAGTATTTT.

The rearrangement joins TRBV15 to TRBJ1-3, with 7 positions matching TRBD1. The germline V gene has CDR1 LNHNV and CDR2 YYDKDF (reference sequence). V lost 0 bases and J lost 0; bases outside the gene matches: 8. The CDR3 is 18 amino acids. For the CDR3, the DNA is TGTGCCACCAGCAGAGAGTGGGCAGGGGGTCACTCTGGAAACACCATATATTTT. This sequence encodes CATSREWAGGHSGNTIYF.